These 23 T cell receptor beta chains were sequenced from one sample in a study of cytomegalovirus exposure and HLA in healthy donors. The PCR was carried out with 60 Vbeta primers and 13 Jbeta primers. Using immunoSEQ multiplex PCR, the repertoire was profiled, and TCRdb retains in-frame clones only, with some absent. The top ten hold 6.3% of the sample, which has approximately 190,000 clones, around 75% seen once. Sample: PBMCs. The receptors were gathered from a man aged 35-49 years in good health and CMV-seropositive.

The chain is built from TRBV7-9 and TRBJ1-2, with a weak D call TRBD1 (6 bases). V gave up 7 bases and J gave up 6 bases, with 15 bases separating them. The CDR3 runs 13 residues. Germline V CDR1 and CDR2: SEHNR, FQNEAQ (reference sequence). The CDR3 reads CASTKRDKDGYTF. Here the CDR3 DNA reads TGTGCCAGCACCAAACGGGACAAAGATGGCTACACCTTC.

The sample holds one count of this clone. This chain links TRBV10-3 with TRBJ2-5, with 10 bases lining up with TRBD1. The germline CDR1 and CDR2 sequences are ENHRY and SYGVKD. This CDR3 comprises 14 residues. After removal of 2 bases from V and 4 bases from J, the junction contained 1 base not matched to a gene. CDR3 in DNA: TGTGCCATCAGTGAGGACAGGGGGCTAGAGACCCAGTACTTC. Amino acids: CAISEDRGLETQYF.

This chain links TRBV2 with TRBJ1-5; no clear D gene. This CDR3 comprises 17 residues. Trimming pared 3 bases from V and 6 bases from J, leaving 21 bases between. Germline assignment: CDR1 SNHLY and CDR2 FYNNEI. The chain's CDR3 is CASSEGWATPSRQPQHF. The CDR3 DNA reads as TGTGCCAGCAGTGAGGGCTGGGCAACGCCGTCTCGTCAGCCCCAGCATTTT.

The chain carries TRBV5-8 and TRBJ1-2; 10 bases are shared with TRBD1. Germline assignment: CDR1 SGHTS and CDR2 YDEGEE. The length of the CDR3 is 15 residues. V trimming: 7 bases; J trimming: 5 bases; junction bases outside the gene matches: 11. The CDR3 coding sequence is TGTGCCAGCTCCTACGCCGGGACAGGGGTTTATGGCTACACCTTC. It specifies CASSYAGTGVYGYTF. Filled out from reference TRBV5-8 and TRBJ1-2, the complete variable domain reads EAGVTQSPTHLIKTRGQQATLRCSPISGHTSVYWYQQALGLGLQFLLWYDEGEERNRGNFPPRFSGRQFPNYSSELNVNALELEDSALYLCASSYAGTGVYGYTFGSGTRLTVV.

The chain uses TRBV5-6 and TRBJ1-5; D possibly corresponds to TRBD1 (6 bases). The length of the CDR3 is 14 residues. The germline CDR1 and CDR2 sequences are SGHDT and YYEEEE. V was pared by 0 bases and J by 4 bases, with 8 bases between. This CDR3 is CASSLGQENQPQHF. Written as DNA, the CDR3 is TGTGCCAGCAGCTTGGGACAGGAGAATCAGCCCCAGCATTTT.

The chain uses TRBV25-1 and TRBJ2-5, with D possibly TRBD1 on 5 matching bases. The J call may not be correct, given that the DNA end is closer to TRBJ2-7. Germline V gene data show CDR1 as MGHDK and CDR2 as SYGVNS. The CDR3 is 14 amino acids. CDR3 region: CASSDQGSFYEQYF. Here the CDR3 DNA reads TGTGCCAGCAGTGATCAGGGATCTTTCTACGAGCAGTACTTC.

Here the CDR3 reads CASTPGGSHEQYF. CDR3 DNA sequence: TGTGCCAGCACCCCCGGGGGGTCCCACGAGCAGTACTTC. The chain couples TRBV5-4 to TRBJ2-7, with 7 bases fitting TRBD2. The CDR3 loop spans 13 amino acids. Germline V gives CDR1 SGHNT, CDR2 YYREEE (reference sequence). The V and J ends lost 6 bases and 5 bases, in that order; junction bases with no gene match: 8.

The chain couples TRBV6-8 to TRBJ2-5, with D possibly matching TRBD2 (6 bases). Germline V gives CDR1 MNHGY, CDR2 SAAAGT. Trimming shortened V by 10 bases and J by 3 bases, and 9 bases separated the two germline ends. The CDR3 contains 11 residues. CDR3 in amino acids: CATGTEETQYF. The CDR3 DNA reads TGTGCCACCGGGACTGAAGAGACCCAGTACTTC.

The chain has TRBV29-1 and TRBJ1-1, with no clear D. CDR3 length equals 11 residues. Germline V lookup: CDR1 SQVTM, CDR2 ANQGSEA. V lost 5 bases to trimming and J lost 6 bases, with 10 bases between them. CDR3 residues: CSVRVRSEAFF. The CDR3 coding sequence is TGCAGCGTTCGAGTCCGCTCTGAAGCTTTCTTT.

The chain combines TRBV15 with TRBJ2-7; D may be TRBD1 (5 bases). The V and J ends lost 0 bases and 1 base respectively, with 7 bases between them. CDR3 length: 14 amino acids. CDR1 and CDR2 from the germline V gene are LNHNV and YYDKDF (reference sequence). Here the CDR3 reads CATSREGQSYEQYF. DNA of the CDR3: TGTGCCACCAGCAGAGAGGGGCAATCCTACGAGCAGTACTTC.

A note on this clone: Relative to the germline gene, one junction end is altered; a read error may explain this. The chain combines TRBV7-7 with TRBJ2-3; 8 bases are a match to TRBD1. The CDR3 is 15 amino acids. Germline CDR1 SSHAT, CDR2 FNYEAQ (reference sequence). For the CDR3, the DNA is TGTGCTAGCAGCTTGGGGACAGGTTCCACAGATACGCAGTATTTT. It yields the protein CASSLGTGSTDTQYF.

The chain has TRBV28 and TRBJ1-4, with a weak D call TRBD1 (5 bases). Germline CDR1 and CDR2: MDHEN and SYDVKM. V lost 2 bases to trimming and J lost 1 base, with 8 bases between them. The CDR3 is 15 residues long. The CDR3 sequence: CASSLGGRTNEKLFF. The CDR3 nucleotides read TGTGCCAGCAGTTTAGGGGGGAGAACTAATGAAAAACTGTTTTTT.

V gene TRBV9 combines with J gene TRBJ1-2; D is unresolved. Per the germline V gene, CDR1 is SGDLS and CDR2 is YYNGEE. The V and J ends lost 0 bases and 4 bases respectively, with 10 bases between them. The CDR3 extends over 14 amino acids. The CDR3 loop reads CASSVAGGLYGYTF. The CDR3 DNA sequence: TGTGCCAGCAGCGTAGCAGGAGGTCTCTATGGCTACACCTTC.

This clone was observed a single time. This chain connects TRBV10-3 to TRBJ2-7; a possible D gene is TRBD1 (5 bases). Deletions cut 10 bases from V and 5 bases from J, with 21 bases between. This CDR3 spans 14 amino acids. Germline V CDR1 and CDR2: ENHRY, SYGVKD. CDR3: CATSRVVGPDEQYF. In DNA, the CDR3 is TGTGCCACCTCCAGGGTGGTGGGTCCAGACGAGCAGTACTTC.

The chain joins TRBV5-6 to TRBJ2-7; 7 bases match TRBD2. CDR1 and CDR2 from the germline V gene are SGHDT and YYEEEE. This CDR3 comprises 13 residues. The V and J ends lost 10 bases and 0 bases, in that order; junction bases with no gene match: 7. The CDR3 reads CARGRGPSYEQYF. The CDR3 DNA reads as TGTGCCCGTGGGAGGGGTCCCTCCTACGAGCAGTACTTC.

This clone is a singleton in its sample. The chain joins TRBV6-5 to TRBJ1-3; D unclear. Germline assignment: CDR1 MNHEY and CDR2 SVGAGI. The V end was cut by 0 bases, the J end by 10 bases, with 13 bases between. The CDR3 consists of 14 residues. The DNA of the CDR3 is TGTGCCAGCAGTTACTCAGAACTTTCGGGGACCATATATTTT. Encoded protein: CASSYSELSGTIYF.

J is TRBJ1-2 and V is TRBV9; 8 nucleotides line up with TRBD1. Germline CDR1 reads SGDLS; CDR2 reads YYNGEE. The CDR3 length is 15 residues. V shed 3 bases and J 4 bases; nucleotides not matched to a gene: 8. CDR3 coding DNA: TGTGCCAGCAGCGGGGGACAGGCGAAAGGCTATGGCTACACCTTC. The encoded protein is CASSGGQAKGYGYTF.

The chain uses TRBV5-1 and TRBJ1-2; TRBD1 aligns across 7 bases. This CDR3 region has 14 residues. J was trimmed by 7 bases and V by 0 bases; bases with no gene match: 6. The germline V gene has CDR1 SGHRS and CDR2 YFSETQ. CDR3 region: CASSLVEGALGYTF. CDR3 DNA: TGCGCCAGCAGCTTGGTGGAGGGGGCGCTTGGCTACACCTTC. Based on the CDR3 plus reference TRBV5-1 and TRBJ1-2, the full variable domain is KAGVTQTPRYLIKTRGQQVTLSCSPISGHRSVSWYQQTPGQGLQFLFEYFSETQRNKGNFPGRFSGRQFSNSRSEMNVSTLELGDSALYLCASSLVEGALGYTFGSGTRLTVV.

CDR3 in DNA: TGTGCCAGCAGCTTAGGGCAGGGGGTTTCCTACGAGCAGTACTTC. Protein: CASSLGQGVSYEQYF. The rearrangement joins TRBV7-9 to TRBJ2-7; 7 nucleotides agree with TRBD1. V shed 1 base and J 1 base; nucleotides not matched to a gene: 4. CDR1 SEHNR and CDR2 FQNEAQ come from the germline V gene (reference sequence). CDR3 length: 15 residues.

The J gene is TRBJ1-1, the V gene TRBV9, with 7 nucleotides matching TRBD1. CDR3 size: 15 residues. J lost 0 bases, V lost 0 bases, and 2 bases had no gene match. The germline gives CDR1 SGDLS, CDR2 YYNGEE. The DNA of the CDR3 is TGTGCCAGCAGCGTAGGACAGGGCTTGAACACTGAAGCTTTCTTT. Protein sequence: CASSVGQGLNTEAFF. The full variable domain, with the rest looked up from reference TRBV9 and TRBJ1-1, is DSGVTQTPKHLITATGQRVTLRCSPRSGDLSVYWYQQSLDQGLQFLIQYYNGEERAKGNILERFSAQQFPDLHSELNLSSLELGDSALYFCASSVGQGLNTEAFFGQGTRLTVV.

The J gene is TRBJ2-5, the V gene TRBV28; 10 bases are a match to TRBD1. TRBJ2-7 explains the end of the DNA better; the J call may be wrong. Germline assignment: CDR1 MDHEN and CDR2 SYDVKM. The CDR3 is 15 amino acids. The CDR3 is CASSGRQGAPYEQYF. In DNA, the CDR3 is TGTGCCAGCAGTGGTCGACAGGGGGCCCCCTACGAGCAGTACTTC.

The chain is built from TRBV18 and TRBJ1-1; no reliable D call. The length of the CDR3 is 14 residues. Per germline, CDR1 KGHSH and CDR2 LQKENI. Trimming took 6 bases from V and 0 from J, leaving 11 bases between them. The CDR3 here is CASSPQEMNTEAFF. Here the CDR3 DNA reads TGTGCCAGCTCCCCCCAAGAGATGAACACTGAAGCTTTCTTT.

The CDR3 is CASSSGTRHSYNEQFF. The CDR3 nucleotides are TGTGCCAGCAGCTCCGGGACTAGACATTCCTACAATGAGCAGTTCTTC. This chain joins TRBV2 and TRBJ2-1; TRBD2 aligns across 8 bases. The junction had 8 bases not matched to a gene; V was cut back by 6 bases and J by 1 base. CDR3 length equals 16 residues. CDR1 and CDR2 from the germline V gene are SNHLY and FYNNEI.